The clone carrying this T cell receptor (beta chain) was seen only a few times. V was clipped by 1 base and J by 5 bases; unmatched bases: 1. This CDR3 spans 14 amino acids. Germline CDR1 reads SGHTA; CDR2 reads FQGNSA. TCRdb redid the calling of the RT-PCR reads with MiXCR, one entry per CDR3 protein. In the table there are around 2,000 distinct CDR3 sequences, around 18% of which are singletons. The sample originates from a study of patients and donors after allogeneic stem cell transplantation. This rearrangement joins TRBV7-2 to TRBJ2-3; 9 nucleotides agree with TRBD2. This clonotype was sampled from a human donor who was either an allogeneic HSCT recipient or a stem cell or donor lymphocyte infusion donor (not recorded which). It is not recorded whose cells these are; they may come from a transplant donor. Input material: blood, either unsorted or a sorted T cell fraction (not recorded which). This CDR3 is CASSLGGGVDTQYF. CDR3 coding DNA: TGTGCCAGCAGCTTAGGCGGGGGGGTAGATACGCAGTATTTT.